This T cell receptor (beta chain) came from a study of PD-1 blockade in classical Hodgkin lymphoma. Findings and limits, study-wide: Reports indicated that newly diagnosed patients had lower baseline TCR diversity than healthy donors did.

All patients experienced relapse after autologous stem cell transplantation, and brentuximab vedotin exposure was variable. Best response was recorded as complete response, partial response or progressive disease. Method: immunoSEQ multiplex PCR; TCRdb's copy keeps in-frame clones and lacks some. The sample gives about 5,900 clones, roughly 84% of which show up once; around 43% is in the top ten. As for this clone: Its antigen is still unknown.

The CDR3 length is 16 residues. CDR1 and CDR2 (germline): MDHEN, SYDVKM. V lost 6 bases, J lost 0 bases, and 17 bases lay in between. The sequenced sample was peripheral blood mononuclear cells (PBMCs), obtained before the second cycle of nivolumab. The chain recombines TRBV28 with TRBJ1-2; no firm D call. The TCR sequence derives from a human donor with classical Hodgkin lymphoma. The CDR3 spells CASSLTRRGTNYGYTF. The CDR3 bases are TGTGCCAGCAGCCTAACCCGGCGCGGCACTAACTATGGCTACACCTTC.